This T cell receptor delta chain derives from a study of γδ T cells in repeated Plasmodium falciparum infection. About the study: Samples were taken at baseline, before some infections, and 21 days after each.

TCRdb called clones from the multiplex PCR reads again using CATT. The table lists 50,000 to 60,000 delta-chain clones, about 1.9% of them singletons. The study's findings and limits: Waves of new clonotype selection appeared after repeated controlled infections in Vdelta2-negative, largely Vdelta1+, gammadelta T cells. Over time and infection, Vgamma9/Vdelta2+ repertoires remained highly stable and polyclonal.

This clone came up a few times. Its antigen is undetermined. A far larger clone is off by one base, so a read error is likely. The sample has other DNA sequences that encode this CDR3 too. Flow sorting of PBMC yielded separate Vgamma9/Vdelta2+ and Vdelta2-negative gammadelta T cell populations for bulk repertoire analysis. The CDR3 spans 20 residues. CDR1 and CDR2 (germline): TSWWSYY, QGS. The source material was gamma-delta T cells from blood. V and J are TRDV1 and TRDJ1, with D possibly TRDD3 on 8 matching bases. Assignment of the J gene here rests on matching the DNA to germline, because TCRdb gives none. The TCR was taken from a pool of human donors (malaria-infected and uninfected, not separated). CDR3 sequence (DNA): TGCGCTCTTGGGGAAGGGAAGGCCTTCCTGGTCTGGGGGACACGAGATAAACTCATCTTT. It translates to CALGEGKAFLVWGTRDKLIF.